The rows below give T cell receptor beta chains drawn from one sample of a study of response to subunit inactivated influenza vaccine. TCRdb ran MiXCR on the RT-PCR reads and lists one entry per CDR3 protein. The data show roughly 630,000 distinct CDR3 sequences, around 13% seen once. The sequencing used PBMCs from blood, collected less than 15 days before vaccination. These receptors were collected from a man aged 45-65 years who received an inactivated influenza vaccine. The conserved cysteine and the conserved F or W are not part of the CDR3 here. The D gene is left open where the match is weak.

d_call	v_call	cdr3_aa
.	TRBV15	ATSNTYQGGNQPQH
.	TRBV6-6	ASSYPKADEQY
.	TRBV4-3	AHTGTLTYNEQF
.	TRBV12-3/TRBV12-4	ASSLTYADTQY
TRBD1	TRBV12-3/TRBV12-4	ASSPGTGKY
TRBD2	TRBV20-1	SARDYRGGTYNEQF
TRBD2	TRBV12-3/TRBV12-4	ASSLGAGGPLREQY
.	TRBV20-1	SARGVRNTGELF
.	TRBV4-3	ASSQEAGNQETQY
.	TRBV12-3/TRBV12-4	ASTPGTYTDTQY
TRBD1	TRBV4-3	ASSRRDRATEANQPQH
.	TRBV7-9	ASSSGPTPMNTGELF
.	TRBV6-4	ASSDFLPVDTEAF
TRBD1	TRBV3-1	ASSAGDSFLITYEQY
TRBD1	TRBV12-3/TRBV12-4	ASTPGQETFGRGGTDTQY